The source of this T cell receptor (beta chain) is a study of chemoradiotherapy in HPV16-positive cancers. Sequencing was performed with immunoSEQ multiplex PCR; in TCRdb, only in-frame clones are kept and a portion is missing. The table lists some 15,000 clones, approximately 75% of them singletons. This clone was observed a handful of times. This CDR3 region has 13 residues. The V end lost 4 bases, the J end lost 4 bases, and 10 bases lay between the germline ends. CDR1 is MNHNY, CDR2 SVGAGI, per germline (reference sequence). This rearrangement joins TRBV6-6 to TRBJ1-2; D is uncertain. The biological material was taken from a patient who underwent chemoradiotherapy. The sequence was collected from a human donor with HPV-associated anogenital cancer. The CDR3 coding sequence is TGTGCCAGCAGTTCACCTGGCGCCTATGGCTACACCTTC. This translates into CASSSPGAYGYTF.